By frequency in the sample, the clone carrying this T cell receptor (beta chain) is medium-sized (0.01 to 0.1%). These data come from a study of T and B cells in COVID-19 patients. Looking at the study overall: The recovered patients had mostly mild to moderate COVID-19 with outpatient management.

TRB rearrangements were amplified by multiplex PCR with BIOMED2 TRB-A/B primers. TCRdb processed the multiplex PCR reads anew with MiXCR; each CDR3 protein has one entry. The sample contains some 3,500 distinct CDR3 sequences, under 30% of which appear only once. Each TRB amplification used roughly 220-550 ng of genomic DNA from blood. The length of the CDR3 is 14 residues. With 6 bases removed from V and 7 bases from J, the gap between germline ends came to 16 bases. Input material: blood. The clonotype originates from a human donor with active COVID-19. The donor label of this sample is uncertain. The rearrangement links TRBV12-3 or TRBV12-4 to TRBJ2-1; a possible D gene is TRBD2 (5 bases). This chain's CDR3 is CASSPSRLGNEQFF. DNA of the CDR3: TGTGCCAGCAGCCCTAGCCGCCTGGGGAATGAGCAGTTCTTC.